These 3 T cell receptor beta chains share one sample of origin, sequenced in a study of TIL therapy for anti-PD-1-resistant metastatic lung cancer. Sequencing used immunoSEQ v3. The assay was immunoSEQ multiplex PCR, and TCRdb's table has in-frame clones only and misses some. The table lists more than 45,000 clones, around 87% of them singletons. Time point meaning: pre-treatment sample, taken before nivolumab and TIL therapy. The sequencing used blood, collected at baseline. Source of these receptors: a person aged 25-80 years with non-small cell lung cancer.

The J gene is TRBJ2-7, the V gene TRBV18, with TRBD2 as a possible D gene (5 bases). From germline, CDR1 is KGHSH and CDR2 LQKENI. CDR3 length: 12 residues. V lost 3 bases, J lost 6 bases, and 9 bases lay in between. CDR3 region: CASSPNGLEQYF. The CDR3 nucleotides are TGTGCCAGCTCACCGAACGGACTCGAGCAGTACTTC.

The chain combines TRBV23-1 with TRBJ2-7, with unresolved D. TRBV23-1 is known as an ORF, though its function is uncertain. The CDR3 runs to 11 residues. V lost 7 bases and J 2 bases, leaving 6 bases between the germline ends. Written as DNA, the CDR3 is TGCGCCAGCACCCAAGCCTACGAGCAGTACTTC. It yields the protein CASTQAYEQYF.

This clone was detected only a few times. V is TRBV19 and J is TRBJ2-7; no definite D call. The germline V gene encodes CDR1 LNHDA and CDR2 SQIVND (reference sequence). CDR3 size: 13 residues. V lost 5 bases, J lost 0 bases, and 8 bases lay in between. This CDR3 reads CASSPTASYEQYF. In nucleotides, the CDR3 is TGTGCCAGTAGTCCCACGGCCTCCTACGAGCAGTACTTC.